Listed below are T cell receptor beta chains from one sample, sequenced in a study of Ad26.COV2.S vaccination and SARS-CoV-2 variants. Using immunoSEQ multiplex PCR, the repertoire was profiled, and TCRdb retains in-frame clones only, with some absent. The sample shows approximately 420,000 clones, 85% to 90% of them seen only once. The specimen comprised peripheral blood, sampled in a trial of Ad26.COV2.S vaccine versus placebo. All receptors derive from a person between 18 and 60 years old who received the Ad26.COV2.S COVID-19 vaccine or a placebo. CDR3s leave out the opening cysteine and the closing phenylalanine or tryptophan.

V	J	CDR3
TRBV7-2	TRBJ1-1	ASSLGGLSTEAF
TRBV2	TRBJ2-3	ASSEGQGGRDTQY
TRBV11-3	TRBJ2-7	ASSHGTGGYEQY
TRBV7-2	TRBJ2-7	ASSLSTVTDAYEQY
TRBV6-6	TRBJ1-6	ASSARELNNSPLH
TRBV6-2/TRBV6-3	TRBJ1-2	ASSYSLRYGYT
TRBV6-2/TRBV6-3	TRBJ2-5	ASNYRTSGWETQY
TRBV7-3	TRBJ2-3	ASSPGTVSTDTQY
TRBV4-2	TRBJ1-5	ASSQRGARVNQPQH
TRBV7-9	TRBJ2-3	ASSSRPLENKDTQY
TRBV28	TRBJ1-4	ASRTGNNEKLF
TRBV18	TRBJ2-3	ASSPKNTDTQY
TRBV5-6	TRBJ2-7	ASSYGTAALEQY
TRBV6-5	TRBJ2-7	ASSPDRGYYEQY
TRBV4-1	TRBJ2-7	ASSHSGTRPYEQY
TRBV19	TRBJ2-7	ASGTGFEQY
TRBV11-2	TRBJ1-1	ASSLDLGGLTMNTEAF
TRBV3-1/TRBV3-2	TRBJ1-1	ASRQPGGMNTEAF